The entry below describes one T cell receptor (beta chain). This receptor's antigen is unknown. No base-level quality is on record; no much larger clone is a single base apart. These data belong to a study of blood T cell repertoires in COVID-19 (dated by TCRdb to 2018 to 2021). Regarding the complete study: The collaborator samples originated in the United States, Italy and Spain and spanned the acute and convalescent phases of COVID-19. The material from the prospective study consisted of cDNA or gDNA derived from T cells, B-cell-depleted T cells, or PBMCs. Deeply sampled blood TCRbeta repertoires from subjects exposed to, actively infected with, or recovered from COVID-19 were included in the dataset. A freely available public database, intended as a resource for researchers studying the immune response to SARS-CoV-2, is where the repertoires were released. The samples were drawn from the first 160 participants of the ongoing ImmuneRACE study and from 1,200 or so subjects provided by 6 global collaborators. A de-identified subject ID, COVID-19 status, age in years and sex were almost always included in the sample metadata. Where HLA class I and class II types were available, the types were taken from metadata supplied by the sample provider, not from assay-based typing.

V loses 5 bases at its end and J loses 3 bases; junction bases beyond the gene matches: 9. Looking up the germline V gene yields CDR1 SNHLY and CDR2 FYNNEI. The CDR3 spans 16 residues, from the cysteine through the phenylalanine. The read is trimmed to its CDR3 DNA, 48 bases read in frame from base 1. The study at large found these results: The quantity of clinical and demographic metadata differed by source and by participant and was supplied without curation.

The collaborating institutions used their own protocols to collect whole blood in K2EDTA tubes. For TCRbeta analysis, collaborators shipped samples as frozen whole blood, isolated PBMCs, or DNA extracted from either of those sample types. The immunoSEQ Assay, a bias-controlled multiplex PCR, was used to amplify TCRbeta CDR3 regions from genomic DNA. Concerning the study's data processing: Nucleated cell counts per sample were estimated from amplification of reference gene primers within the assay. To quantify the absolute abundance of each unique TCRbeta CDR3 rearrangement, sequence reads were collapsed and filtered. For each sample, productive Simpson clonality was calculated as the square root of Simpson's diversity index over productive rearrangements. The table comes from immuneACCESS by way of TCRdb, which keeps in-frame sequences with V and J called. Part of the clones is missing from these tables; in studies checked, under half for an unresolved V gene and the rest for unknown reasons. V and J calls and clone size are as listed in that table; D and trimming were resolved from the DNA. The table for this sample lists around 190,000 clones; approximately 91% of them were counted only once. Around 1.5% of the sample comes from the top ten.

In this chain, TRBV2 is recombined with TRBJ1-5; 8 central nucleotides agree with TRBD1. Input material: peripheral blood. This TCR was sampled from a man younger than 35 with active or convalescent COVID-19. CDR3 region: CASSPRWTGLNQPQHF. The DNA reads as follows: TGTGCCAGCAGTCCACGTTGGACAGGGCTCAATCAGCCCCAGCATTTT.